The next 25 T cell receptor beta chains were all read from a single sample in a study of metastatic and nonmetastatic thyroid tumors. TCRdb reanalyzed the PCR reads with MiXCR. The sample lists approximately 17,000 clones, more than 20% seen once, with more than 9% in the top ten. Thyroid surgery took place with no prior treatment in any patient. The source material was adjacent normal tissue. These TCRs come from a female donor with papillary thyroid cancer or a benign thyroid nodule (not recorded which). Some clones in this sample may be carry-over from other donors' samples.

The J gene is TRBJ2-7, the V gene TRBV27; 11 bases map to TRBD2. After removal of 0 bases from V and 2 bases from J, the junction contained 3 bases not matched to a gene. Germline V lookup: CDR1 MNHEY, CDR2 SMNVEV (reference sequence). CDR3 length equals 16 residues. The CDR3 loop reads CASSLSLAGVPYEQYF. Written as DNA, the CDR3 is TGTGCCAGCAGTTTATCACTAGCGGGAGTCCCCTACGAGCAGTACTTC.

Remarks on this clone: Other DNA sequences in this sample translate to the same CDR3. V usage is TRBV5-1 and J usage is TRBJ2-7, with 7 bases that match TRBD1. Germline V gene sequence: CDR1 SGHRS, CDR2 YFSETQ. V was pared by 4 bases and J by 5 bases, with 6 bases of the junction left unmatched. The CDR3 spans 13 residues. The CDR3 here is CASSQTGTDEQYF. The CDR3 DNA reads TGCGCCAGCAGCCAGACAGGGACGGACGAGCAGTACTTC.

CDR3 amino acids: CASSYFTRAGPQHF. In DNA, the CDR3 is TGTGCCAGCAGTTATTTCACACGGGCTGGTCCCCAGCATTTT. V is TRBV6-5 and J is TRBJ1-5, with D uncertain. This CDR3 spans 14 amino acids. V lost 3 bases and J lost 10, with 16 bases in between. Germline CDR1 MNHEY, CDR2 SVGAGI.

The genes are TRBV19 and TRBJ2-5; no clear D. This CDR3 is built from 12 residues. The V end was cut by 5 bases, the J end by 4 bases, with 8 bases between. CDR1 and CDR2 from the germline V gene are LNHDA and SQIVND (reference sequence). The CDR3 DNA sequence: TGTGCCAGTAGTGTGATTGGAGAGACCCAGTACTTC. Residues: CASSVIGETQYF.

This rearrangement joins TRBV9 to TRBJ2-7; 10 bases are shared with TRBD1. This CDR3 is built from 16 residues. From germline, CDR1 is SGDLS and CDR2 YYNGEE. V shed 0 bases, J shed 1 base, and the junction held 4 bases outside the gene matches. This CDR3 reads CASSVGLGQGSYEQYF. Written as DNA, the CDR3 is TGTGCCAGCAGCGTAGGGTTGGGACAGGGGTCCTACGAGCAGTACTTC.

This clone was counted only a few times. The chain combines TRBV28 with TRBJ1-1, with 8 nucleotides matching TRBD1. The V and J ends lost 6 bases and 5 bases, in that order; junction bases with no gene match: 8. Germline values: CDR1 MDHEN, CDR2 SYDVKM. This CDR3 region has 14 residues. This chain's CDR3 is CASSPNRQGTEAFF. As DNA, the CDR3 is TGTGCCAGCAGCCCGAATAGACAGGGGACTGAAGCTTTCTTT.

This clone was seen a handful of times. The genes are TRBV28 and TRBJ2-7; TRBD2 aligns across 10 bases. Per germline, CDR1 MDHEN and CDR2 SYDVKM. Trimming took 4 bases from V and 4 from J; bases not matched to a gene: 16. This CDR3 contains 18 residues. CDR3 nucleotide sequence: TGTGCCAGCAGTTACCATCGGTCTAGCGGGAGAGTAGGTTACGAGCAGTACTTC. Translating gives CASSYHRSSGRVGYEQYF. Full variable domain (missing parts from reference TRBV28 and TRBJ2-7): DVKVTQSSRYLVKRTGEKVFLECVQDMDHENMFWYRQDPGLGLRLIYFSYDVKMKEKGDIPEGYSVSREKKERFSLILESASTNQTSMYLCASSYHRSSGRVGYEQYFGPGTRLTVT.

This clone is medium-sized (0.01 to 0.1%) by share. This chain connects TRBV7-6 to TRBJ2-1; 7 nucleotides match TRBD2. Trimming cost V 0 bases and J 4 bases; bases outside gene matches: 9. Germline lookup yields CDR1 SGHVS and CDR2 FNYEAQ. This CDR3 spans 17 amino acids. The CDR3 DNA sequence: TGTGCCAGCAGCTTAGCGGGGAGGGCAGTCGGGTACAATGAGCAGTTCTTC. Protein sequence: CASSLAGRAVGYNEQFF.

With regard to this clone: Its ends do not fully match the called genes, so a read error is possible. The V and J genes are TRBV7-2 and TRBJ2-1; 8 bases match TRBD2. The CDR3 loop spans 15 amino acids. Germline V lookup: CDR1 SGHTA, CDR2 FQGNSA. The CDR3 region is CAGSLGGRSYNEQFF. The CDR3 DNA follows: TGTGCCGGCAGCTTAGGCGGGAGGTCCTACAATGAGCAGTTCTTC.

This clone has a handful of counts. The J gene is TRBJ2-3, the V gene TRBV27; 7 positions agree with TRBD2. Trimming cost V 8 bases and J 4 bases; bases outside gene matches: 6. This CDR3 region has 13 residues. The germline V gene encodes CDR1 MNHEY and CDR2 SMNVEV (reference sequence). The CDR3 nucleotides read TGTGCCAGCTTTGCGGGAGCTTCAGATACGCAGTATTTT. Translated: CASFAGASDTQYF.

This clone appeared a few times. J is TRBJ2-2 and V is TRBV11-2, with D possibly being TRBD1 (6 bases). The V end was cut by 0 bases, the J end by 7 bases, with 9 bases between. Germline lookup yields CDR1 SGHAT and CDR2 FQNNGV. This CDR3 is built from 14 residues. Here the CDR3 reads CASSLEGGSGELFF. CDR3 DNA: TGTGCCAGCAGCTTAGAAGGGGGTAGCGGGGAGCTGTTTTTT.

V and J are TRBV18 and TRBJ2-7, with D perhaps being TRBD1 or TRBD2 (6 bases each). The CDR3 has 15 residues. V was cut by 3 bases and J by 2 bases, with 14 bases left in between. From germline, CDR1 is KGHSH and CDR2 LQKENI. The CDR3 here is CASSPRRGDPYEQYF. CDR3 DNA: TGTGCCAGCTCACCGAGAAGGGGGGATCCCTACGAGCAGTACTTC.

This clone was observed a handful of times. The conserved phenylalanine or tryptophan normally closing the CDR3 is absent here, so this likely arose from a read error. The CDR3 sequence is CASRGGDEQFS. The CDR3 DNA reads as TGTGCCAGCAGGGGGGGGGATGAGCAGTTCTCC. The V and J genes are TRBV2 and TRBJ2-1, with TRBD2 matching over 7 bases. The V and J ends lost 6 bases and 8 bases, in that order; junction bases with no gene match: 1. CDR1 is SNHLY, CDR2 FYNNEI, per germline. The CDR3 has 11 residues.

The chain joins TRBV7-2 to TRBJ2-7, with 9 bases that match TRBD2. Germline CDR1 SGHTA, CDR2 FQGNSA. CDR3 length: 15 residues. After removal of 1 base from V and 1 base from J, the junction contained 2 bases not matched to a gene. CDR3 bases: TGTGCCAGCAGCTTAGAGGCGGGAGGGTCCTACGAGCAGTACTTC. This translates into CASSLEAGGSYEQYF.

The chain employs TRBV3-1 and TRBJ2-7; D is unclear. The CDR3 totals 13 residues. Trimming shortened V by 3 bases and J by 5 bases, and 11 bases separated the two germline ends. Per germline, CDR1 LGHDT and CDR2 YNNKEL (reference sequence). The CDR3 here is CASSQTGLHEQYF. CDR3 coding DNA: TGTGCCAGCAGCCAGACCGGGCTCCACGAGCAGTACTTC.

The CDR3 protein is CASSLMTANEKLFF. CDR3 sequence (DNA): TGTGCCAGCAGTTTAATGACAGCTAATGAAAAACTGTTTTTT. J is TRBJ1-4 and V is TRBV12-3 or TRBV12-4; D might be TRBD1 (5 bases). This CDR3 region has 14 residues. V gave up 2 bases and J gave up 3 bases, with 7 bases separating them.

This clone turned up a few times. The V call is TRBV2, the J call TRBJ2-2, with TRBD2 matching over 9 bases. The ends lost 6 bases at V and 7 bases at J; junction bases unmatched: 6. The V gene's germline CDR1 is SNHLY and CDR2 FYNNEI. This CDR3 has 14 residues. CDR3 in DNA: TGTGCCAGCAGATGGGGACTAGCTGACGGGGAGCTGTTTTTT. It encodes CASRWGLADGELFF.

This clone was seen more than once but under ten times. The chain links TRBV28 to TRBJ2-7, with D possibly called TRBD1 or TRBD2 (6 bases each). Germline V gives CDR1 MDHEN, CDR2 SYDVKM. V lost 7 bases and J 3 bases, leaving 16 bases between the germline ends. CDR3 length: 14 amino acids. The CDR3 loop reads CASTQGGRVYEQYF. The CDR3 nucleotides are TGTGCCAGCACACAGGGAGGCAGGGTCTACGAGCAGTACTTC.

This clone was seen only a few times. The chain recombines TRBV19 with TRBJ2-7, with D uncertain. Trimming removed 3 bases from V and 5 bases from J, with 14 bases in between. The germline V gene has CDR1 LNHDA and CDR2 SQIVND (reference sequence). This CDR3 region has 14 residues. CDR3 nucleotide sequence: TGTGCCAGTAGTATCCCGGGCCAGTGGGACGAGCAGTACTTC. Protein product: CASSIPGQWDEQYF.

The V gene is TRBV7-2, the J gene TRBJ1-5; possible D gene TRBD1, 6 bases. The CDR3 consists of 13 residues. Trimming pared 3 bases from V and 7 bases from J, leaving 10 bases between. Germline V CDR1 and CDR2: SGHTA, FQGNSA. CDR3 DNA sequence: TGTGCCAGCAGCTTCCAACAGGGCCAGCCCCAGCATTTT. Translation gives CASSFQQGQPQHF.

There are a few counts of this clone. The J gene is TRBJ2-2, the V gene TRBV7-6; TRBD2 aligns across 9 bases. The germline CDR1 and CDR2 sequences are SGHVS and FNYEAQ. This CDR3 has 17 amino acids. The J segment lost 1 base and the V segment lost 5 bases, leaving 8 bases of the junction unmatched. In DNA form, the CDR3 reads TGTGCCAGCAGCCCTCTTGTAGCGGGGGAGAACACCGGGGAGCTGTTTTTT. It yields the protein CASSPLVAGENTGELFF.

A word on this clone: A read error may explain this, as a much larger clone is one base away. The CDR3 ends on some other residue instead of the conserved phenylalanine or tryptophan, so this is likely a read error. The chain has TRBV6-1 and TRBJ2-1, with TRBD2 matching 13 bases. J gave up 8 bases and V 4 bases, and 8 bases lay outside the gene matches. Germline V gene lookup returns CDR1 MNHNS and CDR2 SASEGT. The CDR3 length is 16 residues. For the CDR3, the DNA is TGTGCCAGCAGTGTAACAACTAGCGGGAGGGCCTATGAGCAGTTCCTC. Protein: CASSVTTSGRAYEQFL.

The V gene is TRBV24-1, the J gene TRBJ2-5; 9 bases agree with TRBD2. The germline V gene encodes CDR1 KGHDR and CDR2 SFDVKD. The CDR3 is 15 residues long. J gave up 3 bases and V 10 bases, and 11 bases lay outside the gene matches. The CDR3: CATSGTSSGEETQYF. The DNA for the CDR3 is TGTGCCACTTCCGGGACTAGCTCCGGGGAAGAGACCCAGTACTTC.

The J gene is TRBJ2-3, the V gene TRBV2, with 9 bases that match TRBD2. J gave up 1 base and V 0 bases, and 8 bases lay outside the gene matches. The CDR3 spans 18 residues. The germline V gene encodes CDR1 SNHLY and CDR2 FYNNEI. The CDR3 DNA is TGTGCCAGCAGTGAAGCGCTTGGCGGGAGGGCGGGCACAGATACGCAGTATTTT. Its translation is CASSEALGGRAGTDTQYF. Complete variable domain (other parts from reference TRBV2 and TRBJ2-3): EPEVTQTPSHQVTQMGQEVILRCVPISNHLYFYWYRQILGQKVEFLVSFYNNEISEKSEIFDDQFSVERPDGSNFTLKIRSTKLEDSAMYFCASSEALGGRAGTDTQYFGPGTRLTVL.

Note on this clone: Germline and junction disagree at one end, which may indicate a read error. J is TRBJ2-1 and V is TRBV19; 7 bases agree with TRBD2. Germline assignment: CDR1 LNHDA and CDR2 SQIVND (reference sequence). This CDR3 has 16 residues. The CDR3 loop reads CASSIVRGLSYNEQLF. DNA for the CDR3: TGTGCCAGTAGTATAGTGCGGGGACTATCATACAATGAGCAGCTCTTC.